The 23 T cell receptor beta chains listed next were all sequenced from one sample in a study of cytomegalovirus exposure and HLA in healthy donors. Produced via immunoSEQ multiplex PCR; TCRdb's table is partial and in-frame only. The sample shows some 78,000 clones, approximately 95% of them seen only once. The sample taken for sequencing was PBMCs. The receptors originated from a man aged 18 to 35 in good health and CMV-seropositive.

The V and J genes are TRBV11-2 and TRBJ1-2; a possible D gene is TRBD1 (6 bases). CDR3 length: 12 residues. Deletions cut 5 bases from V and 8 bases from J, with 12 bases between. CDR1 SGHAT and CDR2 FQNNGV come from the germline V gene. For the CDR3, the DNA is TGTGCCAGCAGCATACAGGGCGGGGGCTACACCTTC. Its translation: CASSIQGGGYTF.

This chain links TRBV19 with TRBJ2-7; 9 bases agree with TRBD1. CDR1 LNHDA and CDR2 SQIVND come from the germline V gene (reference sequence). The junction had 9 bases not matched to a gene; V was cut back by 6 bases and J by 3 bases. CDR3 length equals 15 residues. Here the CDR3 reads CASSPKGTGIYEQYF. The CDR3 DNA reads as TGTGCCAGTAGCCCTAAAGGGACAGGGATCTACGAGCAGTACTTC. The entire variable domain, with the rest obtained from reference TRBV19 and TRBJ2-7, is as follows: DGGITQSPKYLFRKEGQNVTLSCEQNLNHDAMYWYRQDPGQGLRLIYYSQIVNDFQKGDIAEGYSVSREKKESFPLTVTSAQKNPTAFYLCASSPKGTGIYEQYFGPGTRLTVT.

The gene calls are TRBV7-9 and TRBJ1-5; TRBD1 aligns across 7 bases. The CDR3 contains 15 residues. Losses at the gene ends were 1 base for V and 5 bases for J; bases not matched to a gene: 5. Germline CDR1 is SEHNR and CDR2 is FQNEAQ (reference sequence). CDR3 sequence (DNA): TGTGCCAGCAGCTTAGGAGGGGGCGCGGATCAGCCCCAGCATTTT. This encodes CASSLGGGADQPQHF.

This chain uses TRBV19 with TRBJ2-1, with TRBD2 identical over 11 bases. The length of the CDR3 is 14 residues. Germline-derived CDR1 and CDR2 are LNHDA and SQIVND (reference sequence). Trimming at V came to 6 bases and at J to 9 bases, leaving 7 bases not matched to a gene. Here the CDR3 DNA reads TGTGCCAGTAGGAAAACCGGGACTAGCGGTGAGCAGTTCTTC. This codes for CASRKTGTSGEQFF.

Concerning this clone: A read error may produce the germline difference seen at one junction end. J is TRBJ1-1 and V is TRBV9; unclear D gene. The CDR3 totals 15 residues. Germline V gene data show CDR1 as SGDLS and CDR2 as YYNGEE. As DNA, the CDR3 is TGTGCCAGCACTCCTTCTCCGGGTTTGAACACTGAAGCTTTTTTT. Its translation: CASTPSPGLNTEAFF. The whole variable domain, filled in from reference TRBV9 and TRBJ1-1, reads DSGVTQTPKHLITATGQRVTLRCSPRSGDLSVYWYQQSLDQGLQFLIQYYNGEERAKGNILERFSAQQFPDLHSELNLSSLELGDSALYFCASTPSPGLNTEAFFGQGTRLTVV.

The genes are TRBV5-4 and TRBJ2-7; D is perhaps TRBD2 (6 bases). Between the trimmed V and J ends, which lost 2 bases and 6 bases, there was a span of 9 bases. This CDR3 spans 12 amino acids. Germline loops: CDR1 SGHNT, CDR2 YYREEE (reference sequence). CDR3 in amino acids: CASSFGGTEQYF. CDR3 bases: TGTGCCAGCAGCTTCGGAGGGACCGAGCAGTACTTC.

The chain joins TRBV7-8 to TRBJ2-3; tentatively, D is TRBD2 (6 bases). Between the trimmed V and J ends, which lost 7 bases and 5 bases, there was a span of 13 bases. CDR1 and CDR2 (germline): SGHVS, FQNEAQ. This CDR3 region has 13 residues. Written as DNA, the CDR3 is TGTGCCAGCACCGGGAGAGTCGTAGATACGCAGTATTTT. Translating gives CASTGRVVDTQYF.

This sequence joins TRBV7-2 and TRBJ2-7; TRBD2 matches 7 bases. The CDR3 has 15 amino acids. The germline V gene has CDR1 SGHTA and CDR2 FQGNSA. J lost 3 bases, V lost 4 bases, and 9 bases had no gene match. CDR3 coding DNA: TGTGCCAGCAGCTCCTTGGGGGGGTCGCTCTACGAGCAGTACTTC. Translated, it gives CASSSLGGSLYEQYF. Using reference TRBV7-2 and TRBJ2-7 for the parts outside the CDR3, the full variable domain is GAGVSQSPSNKVTEKGKDVELRCDPISGHTALYWYRQSLGQGLEFLIYFQGNSAPDKSGLPSDRFSAERTGGSVSTLTIQRTQQEDSAVYLCASSSLGGSLYEQYFGPGTRLTVT.

The rearrangement joins TRBV6-6 to TRBJ2-1; D is unclear. The V end was cut by 6 bases, the J end by 5 bases, with 5 bases between. Germline values: CDR1 MNHNY, CDR2 SVGAGI (reference sequence). This CDR3 spans 11 amino acids. Here the CDR3 reads CASSPDNEQFF. Here the CDR3 DNA reads TGTGCCAGCAGCCCGGACAATGAGCAGTTCTTC.

V and J are TRBV5-4 and TRBJ2-7, with TRBD2 as a possible D gene (5 bases). V shed 0 bases and J shed 3 bases, with 13 bases lying between them. CDR1 is SGHNT and CDR2 is YYREEE in the germline V gene (reference sequence). The CDR3 totals 15 residues. Here the CDR3 reads CASSLDSSASYEQYF. Written as DNA, the CDR3 is TGTGCCAGCAGCTTGGATAGTAGCGCCAGCTACGAGCAGTACTTC. The full variable domain, rest sourced from reference TRBV5-4 and TRBJ2-7, is ETGVTQSPTHLIKTRGQQVTLRCSSQSGHNTVSWYQQALGQGPQFIFQYYREEENGRGNFPPRFSGLQFPNYSSELNVNALELDDSALYLCASSLDSSASYEQYFGPGTRLTVT.

CDR3 in amino acids: CASSLASAYYGYTF. DNA of the CDR3: TGTGCCAGCAGCTTGGCCAGTGCCTACTATGGCTACACCTTC. This chain links TRBV5-8 with TRBJ1-2; D gene ambiguous. Germline CDR1 SGHTS, CDR2 YDEGEE. The CDR3 is 14 residues long. V was cut by 0 bases and J by 3 bases, with 9 bases left in between. The entire variable domain, with the rest obtained from reference TRBV5-8 and TRBJ1-2, is as follows: EAGVTQSPTHLIKTRGQQATLRCSPISGHTSVYWYQQALGLGLQFLLWYDEGEERNRGNFPPRFSGRQFPNYSSELNVNALELEDSALYLCASSLASAYYGYTFGSGTRLTVV.

The chain's CDR3 is CASSLSGSTDTQYF. In nucleotides, the CDR3 is TGTGCCAGCAGTTTATCAGGGAGCACAGATACGCAGTATTTT. The chain recombines TRBV28 with TRBJ2-3; perhaps TRBD1 as D (5 bases). Germline lookup yields CDR1 MDHEN and CDR2 SYDVKM. The V end lost 1 base, the J end lost 0 bases, and 5 bases lay between the germline ends. This CDR3 region has 14 residues.

The rearrangement joins TRBV19 to TRBJ1-1; weak D call: TRBD1 (5 bases). Trimming shortened V by 3 bases and J by 1 base, and 6 bases separated the two germline ends. The V gene's germline CDR1 is LNHDA and CDR2 SQIVND (reference sequence). The CDR3 runs to 13 residues. The CDR3 DNA reads TGTGCCAGTAGTATGGGGCCGAACACTGAAGCTTTCTTT. It specifies CASSMGPNTEAFF.

The V gene is TRBV7-2, the J gene TRBJ1-2, with no clear D. CDR3 length: 12 residues. In germline, CDR1 is SGHTA, CDR2 FQGNSA. Trimming pared 5 bases from V and 5 bases from J, leaving 9 bases between. This chain's CDR3 is CASSPMFYGYTF. The CDR3 DNA follows: TGTGCCAGCAGCCCAATGTTTTATGGCTACACCTTC.

This clone was detected only once. This chain uses TRBV28 with TRBJ2-7; D gene unclear. The CDR3 length is 14 residues. With 6 bases removed from V and 0 bases from J, the gap between germline ends came to 12 bases. Germline CDR1 is MDHEN and CDR2 is SYDVKM. In nucleotides, the CDR3 is TGTGCCAGCAGGCGACCCGGGTCCTCCTACGAGCAGTACTTC. It encodes CASRRPGSSYEQYF.

This clone was recorded only once. J is TRBJ1-1 and V is TRBV11-2; unclear D gene. This CDR3 contains 14 residues. From germline, CDR1 is SGHAT and CDR2 FQNNGV. V was cut by 5 bases and J by 8 bases, with 18 bases left in between. CDR3 DNA sequence: TGTGCCAGCAGCGGTACTCGGCGGGGTGTAGAAGCTTTCTTT. This codes for CASSGTRRGVEAFF.

The chain uses TRBV5-5 and TRBJ2-7; D call uncertain. V was clipped by 0 bases and J by 4 bases, with 5 bases between them. Germline V lookup: CDR1 SGHKS, CDR2 YYEKEE (reference sequence). The CDR3 covers 12 residues. The CDR3 DNA reads TGTGCCAGCAGCTTGGATCGGTACGAGCAGTACTTC. This translates into CASSLDRYEQYF.

J is TRBJ2-1 and V is TRBV4-2; D is unresolved. Trimming left V 1 base short and J 4 bases short, with 11 bases between. Germline CDR1 LGHNA, CDR2 YNFKEQ. The CDR3 runs 15 residues. Written as DNA, the CDR3 is TGTGCCAGCAGCCAAGGCGAGAACGGGTACAATGAGCAGTTCTTC. Its translation is CASSQGENGYNEQFF.

This chain uses TRBV18 with TRBJ2-7; no reliable D call. The germline V gene has CDR1 KGHSH and CDR2 LQKENI. The CDR3 extends over 13 amino acids. V was cut by 3 bases and J by 0 bases, with 6 bases left in between. The CDR3 region is CASSPESSYEQYF. CDR3 DNA: TGTGCCAGCTCACCGGAGAGCTCCTACGAGCAGTACTTC.

This chain uses TRBV6-6 with TRBJ1-5; 7 nucleotides match TRBD1. There are 16 residues in the CDR3. After removal of 2 bases from V and 0 bases from J, the junction contained 4 bases not matched to a gene. Germline V gene lookup returns CDR1 MNHNY and CDR2 SVGAGI (reference sequence). The DNA of the CDR3 is TGTGCCAGCAGTTACGGCAGGGGGAATAGCAATCAGCCCCAGCATTTT. Encoded protein: CASSYGRGNSNQPQHF.

This clone has just one count. The chain is built from TRBV27 and TRBJ1-1; no clear D. V lost 6 bases and J 1 base, leaving 15 bases between the germline ends. This CDR3 region has 15 residues. The V gene's germline CDR1 is MNHEY and CDR2 SMNVEV (reference sequence). The CDR3 DNA sequence: TGTGCCAGCAGCCGCGGGATTTCTGGGAACACTGAAGCTTTCTTT. Its translation: CASSRGISGNTEAFF.

The chain recombines TRBV9 with TRBJ1-1; 7 positions match TRBD1. V shed 3 bases, J shed 1 base, and the junction held 3 bases outside the gene matches. CDR1 and CDR2 from the germline V gene are SGDLS and YYNGEE. This CDR3 is built from 14 residues. The CDR3 nucleotides read TGTGCCAGCAGCGCCCGACAGGGGAACACTGAAGCTTTCTTT. This sequence encodes CASSARQGNTEAFF.

The chain combines TRBV11-1 with TRBJ2-5; 9 bases agree with TRBD2. V dropped 1 base and J dropped 13; count of bases not matched to a gene: 10. The V gene's germline CDR1 is SGHAT and CDR2 FQDESV (reference sequence). This CDR3 contains 14 residues. The CDR3 DNA reads as TGTGCCAGCAGCTTAGGAATGGCGGGAGGGGCGGCGTACTTC. It is translated as CASSLGMAGGAAYF.